Listed below are T cell receptor beta chains from one sample, sequenced in a study of post-analysis software for immune sequencing data. TCRdb re-called the PCR reads with MiXCR, one entry per CDR3 protein. Among about 460,000 distinct CDR3 sequences, around 40% were seen once, and the ten largest hold around 10%. Material: blood. Receptors were obtained from a girl aged 10-17 years with multiple sclerosis. The CDR3 runs from the conserved cysteine through the conserved F or W.

CSAREGRGEAKNIQYF	TRBJ2-4	TRBV20-1
CASRGGQETQYF	TRBJ2-5	TRBV5-1
CASSQERGNEQFF	TRBJ2-1	TRBV4-2
CASSPNSGETQYF	TRBJ2-5	TRBV18
CSVGLAGEETQYF	TRBJ2-5	TRBV29-1
CSALSPTDTQYF	TRBJ2-3	TRBV29-1
CASGPPAGLTYNEQFF	TRBJ2-1	TRBV5-1
CASSYSTSDVGLVRSYEQYF	TRBJ2-7	TRBV5-1
CSVELGDTYEQYF	TRBJ2-7	TRBV29-1
CSARDAGVQYF	TRBJ2-5	TRBV20-1
CASSVRVGDEQFF	TRBJ2-1	TRBV10-2
CSFRQGNQPQHF	TRBJ1-5	TRBV20-1
CASSVTGVITGELFF	TRBJ2-2	TRBV7-2
CASSDATGEVEKLFF	TRBJ1-4	TRBV5-5
CASSSRQGGEKLFF	TRBJ1-4	TRBV7-9
CASSQAGTSGLSTDTQYF	TRBJ2-3	TRBV4-2
CASSLDREGGYTF	TRBJ1-2	TRBV5-6
CASSPGRPNSNQPQHF	TRBJ1-5	TRBV6-1
CSARDAREGYEQYF	TRBJ2-7	TRBV20-1
CASSQDRVGGPQHF	TRBJ1-5	TRBV4-1
CASSLMGDNNYEQYF	TRBJ2-7	TRBV6-5
CASSQDPGRSYEQYF	TRBJ2-7	TRBV4-2
CASSYSGSSGANVLTF	TRBJ2-6	TRBV6-5
CASSERGTGGYGYTF	TRBJ1-2	TRBV2
CASSLGRGASGNQPQHF	TRBJ1-5	TRBV28
CASMWDQTNEQFF	TRBJ2-1	TRBV6-2/TRBV6-3
CASSLGISGYEQYF	TRBJ2-7	TRBV7-2
CASSSHNEQFF	TRBJ2-1	TRBV7-2
CASSVGLAGPLSSYEQYF	TRBJ2-7	TRBV9
CSARGDRVVYEQFF	TRBJ2-1	TRBV20-1
CSVDQLADYNEQFF	TRBJ2-1	TRBV29-1
CASSVGGSDEQFF	TRBJ2-1	TRBV9
CSVAGRIQTDTQYF	TRBJ2-3	TRBV29-1
CASAQGSYGYTF	TRBJ1-2	TRBV12-3/TRBV12-4
CSASHGTGNNEQFF	TRBJ2-1	TRBV20-1
CASTESGPNSPLHF	TRBJ1-6	TRBV6-5
CASSLDRGSEAFF	TRBJ1-1	TRBV5-1
CSARDWTRGLNEQFF	TRBJ2-1	TRBV20-1
CSLDRTDVGGYTF	TRBJ1-2	TRBV29-1
CASSESGSIKTQYF	TRBJ2-5	TRBV25-1
CASSPGYYGYTF	TRBJ1-2	TRBV12-3/TRBV12-4
CASSQDRRVIGELFF	TRBJ2-2	TRBV4-3
CASSLKQGEETQYF	TRBJ2-5	TRBV12-3/TRBV12-4
CASSLETSLGGTQYF	TRBJ2-5	TRBV5-1
CASSLVMKNQPQHF	TRBJ1-5	TRBV12-3/TRBV12-4
CASSPAGGLDYEQYF	TRBJ2-7	TRBV5-1
CASSLSVRVGNQPQHF	TRBJ1-5	TRBV28
CASSLSQGSGYTF	TRBJ1-2	TRBV27
CSGTSGIGGGHEQFF	TRBJ2-1	TRBV20-1
CSAFGLATTTHYEQYF	TRBJ2-7	TRBV20-1
CASSLGTGVNYGYTF	TRBJ1-2	TRBV7-3
CASSSFGTGGNQPQHF	TRBJ1-5	TRBV7-8